One and the same sample provided the 16 T cell receptor beta chains below, sequenced in a study of Graves' ophthalmopathy and Graves' hyperthyroidism. Amplified material comprised TCR beta CDR3 regions derived from RNA transcripts. HTBI-primed first-round RT-PCR preceded second-round multiplex PCR. Each CDR3 protein gets one entry after TCRdb re-called the multiplex PCR reads with MiXCR. The sample lists a few hundred thousand distinct CDR3 sequences, 35% to 40% occurring once. Sequences were obtained from peripheral blood or thyroid tissue (not recorded which). These TCRs come from an adult man with Graves' hyperthyroidism.

V is TRBV7-9 and J is TRBJ1-1; 7 positions agree with TRBD1. The CDR3 loop spans 14 amino acids. From germline, CDR1 is SEHNR and CDR2 FQNEAQ (reference sequence). J was trimmed by 4 bases and V by 3 bases; bases with no gene match: 5. The CDR3 loop is CASSLDSGGTEAFF. CDR3 in DNA: TGTGCCAGCAGCTTGGATTCAGGGGGCACTGAAGCTTTCTTT.

This clonotype has ten or more counts. The DNA for the CDR3 is TGTGCCAGCAGTGATTTCGTGACAGGGGGCACCTACGAGCAGTACTTC. Protein: CASSDFVTGGTYEQYF. The V call is TRBV2, the J call TRBJ2-7; 10 nucleotides agree with TRBD1. The CDR3 runs 16 residues. The V segment lost 3 bases and the J segment 2 bases; nucleotides outside the gene matches: 7. Per germline, CDR1 SNHLY and CDR2 FYNNEI.

Worth noting for this clonotype: Just one base apart from a much larger clone, this may be a read error. The chain is built from TRBV12-3 or TRBV12-4 and TRBJ1-1; 8 positions agree with TRBD1. This CDR3 spans 13 amino acids. The CDR3 loop is CASGGQGTTEAFF. The CDR3 coding sequence is TGTGCTAGTGGTGGACAGGGTACAACTGAAGCTTTCTTT.

This clonotype came up a few times. The V and J genes are TRBV14 and TRBJ1-1; D might be TRBD1 (5 bases). The CDR3 is 13 amino acids. V was cut by 0 bases and J by 10 bases, with 12 bases left in between. Germline V CDR1 and CDR2: SGHDN, FVKESK. The CDR3 DNA reads TGTGCCAGCAGCCAAGATCTTGGGAGGGGAGCTTTCTTT. It codes for CASSQDLGRGAFF.

This clonotype was detected many times. The CDR3, as DNA: TGTGCCAGCAGGCCCCGACGGGAGGGTTTAACTGAAGCTTTCTTT. Translation gives CASRPRREGLTEAFF. The chain joins TRBV6-6 to TRBJ1-1; D gene ambiguous. Germline CDR1 is MNHNY and CDR2 is SVGAGI (reference sequence). V gave up 6 bases and J gave up 5 bases, with 19 bases separating them. CDR3 length: 15 residues.

The rearrangement joins TRBV19 to TRBJ1-2, with D tentatively TRBD1 (5 bases). This CDR3 spans 12 amino acids. Germline CDR1 is LNHDA and CDR2 is SQIVND (reference sequence). The ends were cut back, 6 bases at V and 4 bases at J, with 9 bases in the middle. The CDR3 here is CASSYGAYGYTF. DNA of the CDR3: TGTGCCAGTAGCTATGGGGCCTATGGCTACACCTTC.

This clonotype was counted ten times or more. The chain employs TRBV20-1 and TRBJ2-5; TRBD2 matches 8 bases. The V segment lost 4 bases and the J segment 5 bases; nucleotides outside the gene matches: 12. Germline lookup yields CDR1 DFQATT and CDR2 SNEGSKA (reference sequence). The length of the CDR3 is 15 residues. CDR3: CSATLAARWGETQYF. The CDR3 DNA sequence: TGCAGTGCTACACTAGCGGCCCGATGGGGGGAGACCCAGTACTTC.

Only one count was recorded for this clonotype. This chain joins TRBV29-1 and TRBJ2-7; TRBD1 or TRBD2 may be the D gene (5 bases each). The CDR3 is 12 amino acids. V was trimmed by 6 bases and J by 6 bases, leaving 15 bases between them. Germline V gene sequence: CDR1 SQVTM, CDR2 ANQGSEA. In DNA, the CDR3 is TGCAGCGTGAGGGCAGGGTGGTTCGAGCAGTACTTC. Amino acids: CSVRAGWFEQYF.

Worth noting for this clonotype: This may come from a read error, since a much larger clone is one base off. The chain employs TRBV10-2 and TRBJ1-6; no firm D call. CDR1 is WSHSY and CDR2 is SAAADI in the germline V gene. V gave up 3 bases and J gave up 7 bases, with 7 bases separating them. There are 13 residues in the CDR3. CDR3 amino acids: CASSDRLNSPLHF. The CDR3 region has the DNA TGCGCCAGCAGTGACAGGTTAAATTCACCCCTCCACTTT.

In the case of this clonotype: This may be a read error: a much more frequent sequence differs by one nucleotide. The chain is built from TRBV19 and TRBJ1-2; no clear D. The CDR3 totals 15 residues. V dropped 3 bases and J dropped 4 bases, with 15 bases sitting between them. The germline V gene encodes CDR1 LNHDA and CDR2 SQIVND (reference sequence). The CDR3 sequence: CASSISHRGIYGYTF. The CDR3 nucleotides are TGTGCCAGTAGTATCTCCCACCGGGGTATCTATGGCTACACCTTC. The full variable domain, completed using reference TRBV19 and TRBJ1-2, is DGGITQSPKYLFRKEGQNVTLSCEQNLNHDAMYWYRQDPGQGLRLIYYSQIVNDFQKGDIAEGYSVSREKKESFPLTVTSAQKNPTAFYLCASSISHRGIYGYTFGSGTRLTVV.

In its sample, this clonotype was seen a few times. The V gene is TRBV28, the J gene TRBJ2-7, with D tentatively TRBD1 (6 bases). Germline lookup yields CDR1 MDHEN and CDR2 SYDVKM. V lost 9 bases and J 1 base, leaving 16 bases between the germline ends. The CDR3 is made up of 14 amino acids. CDR3 DNA: TGTGCCAGTGTACAGGGTATCGGGTCCTACGAGCAGTACTTC. It specifies CASVQGIGSYEQYF.

The gene calls are TRBV10-2 and TRBJ2-7; 10 bases are a match to TRBD2. Germline CDR1 WSHSY, CDR2 SAAADI. V lost 6 bases to trimming and J lost 2 bases; unmatched junction nucleotides: 22. The CDR3 consists of 20 residues. The CDR3 DNA sequence: TGCGCCAGCAGGGGAGGGGCACTAGCGGGAAATAGTCGAGGGCCCTACGAGCAGTACTTC. Protein: CASRGGALAGNSRGPYEQYF.

This clonotype was counted at least ten times. The chain carries TRBV2 and TRBJ1-1; D remains ambiguous. CDR1 is SNHLY and CDR2 is FYNNEI in the germline V gene. Trimming removed 2 bases from V and 2 bases from J, with 6 bases in between. The length of the CDR3 is 13 residues. For the CDR3, the DNA is TGTGCCAGCAGTGAAAAGGGAAACACTGAAGCTTTCTTT. Its protein product is CASSEKGNTEAFF.

This chain connects TRBV28 to TRBJ1-1; D remains unclear. Germline CDR1 MDHEN, CDR2 SYDVKM. Trimming took 10 bases from V and 4 from J, leaving 19 bases between them. There are 14 residues in the CDR3. The CDR3: CATRPPTLPTEAFF. CDR3 DNA: TGTGCCACCCGCCCCCCCACATTACCCACTGAAGCTTTCTTT. Full variable domain (remainder filled in from reference TRBV28 and TRBJ1-1): DVKVTQSSRYLVKRTGEKVFLECVQDMDHENMFWYRQDPGLGLRLIYFSYDVKMKEKGDIPEGYSVSREKKERFSLILESASTNQTSMYLCATRPPTLPTEAFFGQGTRLTVV.

Written as DNA, the CDR3 is TGCAGCGTTAGCGGAACCAACACAGATACGCAGTATTTT. This sequence encodes CSVSGTNTDTQYF. The chain couples TRBV29-1 to TRBJ2-3; D may be TRBD2 (5 bases). This CDR3 comprises 13 residues. V was trimmed by 5 bases and J by 2 bases, leaving 11 bases between them. CDR1 SQVTM and CDR2 ANQGSEA come from the germline V gene.

The chain recombines TRBV20-1 with TRBJ2-6; D is undetermined. Germline-derived CDR1 and CDR2 are DFQATT and SNEGSKA (reference sequence). This CDR3 contains 14 residues. V dropped 0 bases and J dropped 4 bases, with 7 bases sitting between them. CDR3 DNA sequence: TGCAGTGCTAGAGATATCAGCGGGGCCAACGTCCTGACTTTC. This gives the protein CSARDISGANVLTF.